This entry lists 2 T cell receptor beta chains sequenced from one sample in a study of OX40 agonist ivuxolimab in advanced cancers. This table comes from immunoSEQ multiplex PCR, and its TCRdb copy is limited to in-frame clones, with some not included. The sample shows approximately 61,000 clones, about 88% of them seen only once. Sequenced material: CD4+ or CD8+ T cells sorted from blood, taken in a trial of the OX40 agonist ivuxolimab. Every receptor here comes from an adult with an advanced solid tumor such as melanoma, head and neck, liver or kidney cancer.

This sequence joins TRBV2 and TRBJ2-1, with 7 bases that match TRBD2. Per the germline V gene, CDR1 is SNHLY and CDR2 is FYNNEI. The CDR3 is 16 residues long. The trim removed 0 bases at V and 7 bases at J, leaving 9 bases unmatched. The CDR3 sequence: CASSEALLARENEQFF. CDR3 DNA sequence: TGTGCCAGCAGTGAAGCTTTGTTAGCGCGGGAGAATGAGCAGTTCTTC.

The sample holds a few counts of this clone. This chain joins TRBV19 and TRBJ2-3; 11 bases align to TRBD2. The CDR3 has 16 amino acids. The germline CDR1 and CDR2 sequences are LNHDA and SQIVND (reference sequence). V was clipped by 5 bases and J by 5 bases; unmatched bases: 9. The DNA of the CDR3 is TGTGCCAGTAGTGTTAGTAGCGGGAGGGGAGAAGATACGCAGTATTTT. It codes for CASSVSSGRGEDTQYF.